These T cell receptor beta chains were read from a single sample in a study of cytomegalovirus exposure and HLA in healthy donors. Produced via immunoSEQ multiplex PCR; TCRdb's table is partial and in-frame only. The data contain over 100,000 clones, around three quarters of them singletons. The sequencing sample was made of PBMCs. All receptors come from a woman between 25 and 40 years old in good health and CMV-seropositive. CDR3s include the opening cysteine and the closing phenylalanine or tryptophan. The order of the fields is clone size, J gene, D gene, V gene, CDR3 protein, CDR3 DNA. The D gene is left open where the match is weak. Clone sizes are given selectively: once, few, many, or a class where the clone is expanded.

-,TRBJ2-1,TRBD2,TRBV5-1,CASSVAGGYNEQFF,TGCGCCAGCAGCGTGGCGGGGGGGTACAATGAGCAGTTCTTC
-,TRBJ2-2,-,TRBV2,CASSETQGRAGELFF,TGTGCCAGCAGTGAGACCCAGGGGCGGGCCGGGGAGCTGTTTTTT
-,TRBJ2-3,TRBD2,TRBV7-3,CASSLSPAGATDTQYF,TGTGCCAGCAGCTTATCTCCAGCGGGGGCGACAGATACGCAGTATTTT
-,TRBJ2-2,-,TRBV28,CASSLQTPAVRTGELFF,TGTGCCAGCAGTTTGCAGACTCCAGCAGTGCGCACCGGGGAGCTGTTTTTT
-,TRBJ1-3,-,TRBV7-9,CASSHSNTIYF,TGTGCCAGCAGCCACTCAAACACCATATATTTT
-,TRBJ2-5,TRBD2,TRBV7-9,CASSARMGSGGSETQYF,TGTGCCAGCAGCGCCCGAATGGGTAGCGGGGGTTCCGAGACCCAGTACTTC
-,TRBJ1-1,-,TRBV27,CASSAIDRMNTEAFF,TGTGCCAGCAGTGCAATCGACAGGATGAACACTGAAGCTTTCTTT
-,TRBJ1-2,-,TRBV28,CASRAANYGYTF,TGTGCCAGCAGGGCCGCTAACTATGGCTACACCTTC
once,TRBJ2-6,TRBD1,TRBV11-3,CASPVRGRDPGANVLTF,TGTGCCAGCCCAGTCAGGGGGCGGGACCCTGGGGCCAACGTCCTGACTTTC
-,TRBJ2-7,-,TRBV6-4,CASSDPGPPRGRQESYEQYF,TGTGCCAGCAGTGACCCGGGACCGCCGCGGGGGAGACAGGAGTCCTACGAGCAGTACTTC
-,TRBJ2-7,-,TRBV10-1,CASSAAGPTYEQYF,TGCGCCAGCAGTGCTGCGGGACCAACTTACGAGCAGTACTTC
-,TRBJ2-3,TRBD1,TRBV15,CATSSDRVTDTQYF,TGTGCCACCAGCAGTGACAGGGTCACAGATACGCAGTATTTT
-,TRBJ2-6,-,TRBV7-9,CASSPLGRSGANVLTF,TGTGCCAGCAGCCCCCTGGGGCGCTCTGGGGCCAACGTCCTGACTTTC
-,TRBJ2-3,TRBD1,TRBV7-2,CASRQGLRDTQYF,TGTGCCAGCAGACAGGGGTTGAGAGATACGCAGTATTTT
-,TRBJ2-2,TRBD1,TRBV5-4,CASRSLGDRSNTGELFF,TGTGCCAGCAGATCCTTGGGGGACAGGTCGAACACCGGGGAGCTGTTTTTT
once,TRBJ1-5,TRBD1,TRBV2,CASSGGGGRSNQPQHF,TGTGCCAGCAGTGGAGGAGGGGGCCGTAGCAATCAGCCCCAGCATTTT
-,TRBJ1-6,-,TRBV4-2,CASSQEFGQGGRSLHF,TGTGCCAGCAGCCAAGAATTTGGGCAGGGCGGTCGGTCCCTCCACTTT
-,TRBJ2-7,TRBD2,TRBV4-2,CASSRRGEQYF,TGTGCCAGCAGCCGGCGGGGGGAGCAGTACTTC
few,TRBJ2-3,TRBD2,TRBV11-2,CASSPVGGGATDTQYF,TGTGCCAGCAGCCCGGTTGGCGGGGGGGCCACGGATACGCAGTATTTT
-,TRBJ2-1,-,TRBV7-3,CASSFSGKNNEQFF,TGTGCCAGCAGTTTCTCGGGGAAAAACAATGAGCAGTTCTTC
-,TRBJ2-7,-,TRBV6-1,CASSETQAGGAEQYF,TGTGCCAGCAGTGAAACTCAAGCCGGGGGAGCCGAGCAGTACTTC
-,TRBJ2-2,-,TRBV28,CASSLVGSGELFF,TGTGCCAGCAGTCTAGTAGGCTCCGGGGAGCTGTTTTTT
-,TRBJ1-4,-,TRBV28,CASRDRRGIEKLFF,TGTGCCAGCAGAGACAGAAGGGGTATCGAAAAACTGTTTTTT
-,TRBJ2-1,-,TRBV2,CASSDFHTSRYNEQFF,TGTGCCAGCAGTGATTTTCATACTAGCCGCTACAATGAGCAGTTCTTC
-,TRBJ1-1,-,TRBV4-1,CASSLRWREGTEAFF,TGCGCCAGCAGCCTTCGCTGGCGGGAGGGCACTGAAGCTTTCTTT
-,TRBJ2-3,-,TRBV9,CASSPQTGFTDTQYF,TGTGCCAGCAGCCCACAGACAGGTTTCACAGATACGCAGTATTTT
many,TRBJ1-3,-,TRBV18,CASSARQFSGNTIYF,TGTGCCAGCTCAGCCCGACAGTTCTCTGGAAACACCATATATTTT
-,TRBJ2-7,TRBD1,TRBV11-1,CASSFPQGVEQYF,TGTGCCAGCAGCTTCCCACAGGGGGTCGAGCAGTACTTC
-,TRBJ1-5,-,TRBV2,CASSEVGLGQPQHF,TGTGCCAGCAGTGAGGTGGGGCTTGGTCAGCCCCAGCATTTT
-,TRBJ1-5,-,TRBV30,CAWSVGAPNQPQHF,TGTGCCTGGAGTGTGGGAGCCCCCAATCAGCCCCAGCATTTT
-,TRBJ1-6,-,TRBV7-9,CASSPSDRNSPLHF,TGTGCCAGCAGCCCATCTGACAGGAATTCACCCCTCCACTTT
-,TRBJ2-1,TRBD2,TRBV5-1,CASSLSSGGYNEQFF,TGCGCCAGCAGCTTGTCTAGCGGGGGGTACAATGAACAGTTCTTC
-,TRBJ1-2,-,TRBV28,CASSSGTPNIYGYTF,TGTGCCAGCAGTTCCGGGACTCCAAACATTTATGGCTACACCTTC
-,TRBJ2-3,TRBD1,TRBV6-6,CASRWTGVTDTQYF,TGTGCCAGCAGGTGGACAGGGGTCACAGATACGCAGTATTTT
-,TRBJ1-3,-,TRBV19,CASSSLSSGNTIYF,TGTGCCAGTAGTAGTCTCAGCTCTGGAAACACCATATATTTT
-,TRBJ2-7,-,TRBV19,CASSKDGTKHYEQYF,TGTGCCAGTAGTAAAGACGGGACAAAACACTACGAGCAGTACTTC
few,TRBJ2-1,TRBD2,TRBV27,CASSFLSGGGPNEQFF,TGTGCCAGCAGTTTTTTGAGCGGGGGGGGCCCCAATGAGCAGTTCTTC
-,TRBJ1-2,TRBD1,TRBV16,CASSVGGGQERKGYTF,TGTGCCAGCAGCGTTGGGGGTGGACAGGAAAGGAAAGGCTACACCTTC
-,TRBJ2-3,TRBD2,TRBV4-3,CASSQTRGGDTSTDTQYF,TGCGCCAGCAGCCAAACGCGCGGGGGGGATACTAGCACAGATACGCAGTATTTT
-,TRBJ1-1,TRBD1,TRBV7-8,CASSLERTGAFF,TGTGCCAGCAGCTTAGAGAGGACAGGGGCTTTCTTT
-,TRBJ1-1,-,TRBV21-1,CASTKGWWTPEDTEAFF,TGTGCCAGCACTAAAGGGTGGTGGACACCTGAGGACACTGAAGCTTTCTTT
-,TRBJ1-3,-,TRBV9,CASSVEGGAGNTIYF,TGTGCCAGCAGCGTAGAGGGAGGTGCAGGAAACACCATATATTTT
-,TRBJ2-1,-,TRBV7-2,CASSLDRNEQFF,TGTGCCAGCAGCTTAGATCGCAATGAGCAGTTCTTC
-,TRBJ2-3,-,TRBV7-9,CASSLGGGGTTDTQYF,TGTGCCAGCAGCTTAGGGGGGGGCGGAACCACAGATACGCAGTATTTT